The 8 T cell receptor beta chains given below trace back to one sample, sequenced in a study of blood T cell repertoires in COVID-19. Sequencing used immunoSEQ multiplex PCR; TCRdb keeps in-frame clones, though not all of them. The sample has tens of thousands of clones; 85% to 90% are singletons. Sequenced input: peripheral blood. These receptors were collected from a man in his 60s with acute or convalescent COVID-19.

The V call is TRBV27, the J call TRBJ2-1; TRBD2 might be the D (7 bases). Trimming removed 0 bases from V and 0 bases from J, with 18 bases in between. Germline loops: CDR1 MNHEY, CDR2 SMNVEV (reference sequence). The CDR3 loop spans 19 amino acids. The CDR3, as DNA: TGTGCCAGCAGTTTATCCAGGAGGGGGGGCTCTCTCTCCTACAATGAGCAGTTCTTC. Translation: CASSLSRRGGSLSYNEQFF.

In nucleotides, the CDR3 is TGTGCCAGCAGCTTAGAGGAGCTGGGCGGGCTTCAAGAGACCCAGTACTTC. It translates to CASSLEELGGLQETQYF. The rearrangement joins TRBV7-4 to TRBJ2-5, with TRBD2 as a possible D gene (5 bases). CDR1 and CDR2 from the germline V gene are SGHVT and SQSDAQ. CDR3 length equals 17 residues. Trimming took 1 base from V and 2 from J, leaving 17 bases between them.

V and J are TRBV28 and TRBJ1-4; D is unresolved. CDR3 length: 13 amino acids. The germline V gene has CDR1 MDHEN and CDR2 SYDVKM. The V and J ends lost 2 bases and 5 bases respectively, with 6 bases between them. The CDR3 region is CASSLPGNEKLFF. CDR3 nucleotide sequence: TGTGCCAGCAGTTTACCGGGGAATGAAAAACTGTTTTTT.

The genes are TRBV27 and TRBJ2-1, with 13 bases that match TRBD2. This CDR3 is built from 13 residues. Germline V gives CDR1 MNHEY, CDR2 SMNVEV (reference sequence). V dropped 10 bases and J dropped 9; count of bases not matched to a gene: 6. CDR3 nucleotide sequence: TGTGCCATCAGACTAGCGGGAGGTAGTGAGCAGTTCTTC. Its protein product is CAIRLAGGSEQFF.

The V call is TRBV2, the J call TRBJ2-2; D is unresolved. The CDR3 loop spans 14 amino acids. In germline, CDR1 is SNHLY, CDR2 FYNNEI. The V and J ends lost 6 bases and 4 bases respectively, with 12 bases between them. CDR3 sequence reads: CASSLVMSTGELFF. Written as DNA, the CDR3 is TGTGCCAGCAGCCTAGTCATGAGCACCGGGGAGCTGTTTTTT.

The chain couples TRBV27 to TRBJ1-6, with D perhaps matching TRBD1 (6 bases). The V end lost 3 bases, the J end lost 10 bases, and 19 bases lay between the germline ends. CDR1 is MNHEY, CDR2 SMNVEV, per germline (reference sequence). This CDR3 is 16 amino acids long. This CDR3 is CASSFPPSRGRSPLHF. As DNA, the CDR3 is TGTGCCAGCAGTTTCCCCCCGTCGCGGGGGCGGTCACCCCTCCACTTT.

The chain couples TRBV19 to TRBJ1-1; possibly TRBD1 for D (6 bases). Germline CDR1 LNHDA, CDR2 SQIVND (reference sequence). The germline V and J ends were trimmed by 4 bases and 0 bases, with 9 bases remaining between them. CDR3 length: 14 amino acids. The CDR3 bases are TGTGCCAGTAGTAAACAGGGCATGAACACTGAAGCTTTCTTT. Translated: CASSKQGMNTEAFF.

CDR3 region: CATHQAYGYTF. In nucleotides, the CDR3 is TGTGCCACCCATCAGGCCTATGGCTACACCTTC. The chain has TRBV28 and TRBJ1-2, with no clear D. Deletions cut 10 bases from V and 4 bases from J, with 10 bases between. CDR1 is MDHEN and CDR2 is SYDVKM in the germline V gene. The CDR3 spans 11 residues.